Following are 30 T cell receptor beta chains from one sample sequenced in a study of blood T cell repertoires in COVID-19. TCRdb keeps only in-frame clones here, not all; method: immunoSEQ multiplex PCR. This table holds under 300,000 clones, over 65% found once. Sample: peripheral blood. The receptors were gathered from a woman older than 75 with acute or convalescent COVID-19.

This clone occurred a few times. The chain employs TRBV5-1 and TRBJ1-1, with a possible D match to TRBD1 (5 bases). Germline CDR1 and CDR2: SGHRS and YFSETQ. The V end lost 3 bases, the J end lost 7 bases, and 13 bases lay between the germline ends. The CDR3 spans 13 residues. The chain's CDR3 is CASSSYQGLEAFF. CDR3 DNA: TGCGCCAGCAGCTCCTACCAGGGCCTTGAAGCTTTCTTT.

The rearrangement uses TRBV19 and TRBJ1-3; 7 positions match TRBD1. V lost 6 bases and J lost 4; bases outside the gene matches: 6. The CDR3 is 14 residues long. Germline V CDR1 and CDR2: LNHDA, SQIVND (reference sequence). In DNA, the CDR3 is TGTGCCAGTAGAGAGGGGGCGAACGGAAACACCATATATTTT. This sequence encodes CASREGANGNTIYF.

This chain joins TRBV5-5 and TRBJ1-6; 7 bases agree with TRBD1. V shed 3 bases and J 7 bases; nucleotides not matched to a gene: 7. The germline gives CDR1 SGHKS, CDR2 YYEKEE (reference sequence). The CDR3 contains 15 residues. CDR3: CASSSFSGGNSPLHF. CDR3 sequence (DNA): TGTGCCAGCAGCTCCTTTTCAGGGGGGAATTCACCCCTCCACTTT.

This clone was recorded a few times. V and J are TRBV19 and TRBJ2-1; a weak D match, TRBD2 (6 bases). This CDR3 spans 14 amino acids. Trimming removed 11 bases from V and 0 bases from J, with 14 bases in between. Germline lookup yields CDR1 LNHDA and CDR2 SQIVND (reference sequence). CDR3 sequence: CASGRLSSYNEQFF. DNA for the CDR3: TGTGCCTCAGGGAGGCTCAGCTCCTACAATGAGCAGTTCTTC.

The CDR3 spells CASSNQRGNEQFF. The CDR3, as DNA: TGTGCCAGCAGCAACCAGCGGGGGAATGAGCAGTTCTTC. The genes are TRBV7-2 and TRBJ2-1; 8 bases are a match to TRBD2. The CDR3 runs 13 residues. The trim removed 5 bases at V and 7 bases at J, leaving 4 bases unmatched. Germline loops: CDR1 SGHTA, CDR2 FQGNSA.

The chain couples TRBV5-6 to TRBJ1-5; no firm D call. CDR3 length: 13 amino acids. The germline V gene has CDR1 SGHDT and CDR2 YYEEEE. Trimming cost V 2 bases and J 6 bases, with 9 bases left between them. Written as DNA, the CDR3 is TGTGCCAGCAGCTTCGGAGGCGGTCAGCCCCAGCATTTT. Translating gives CASSFGGGQPQHF.

The table lists this clone with a count of one. The chain is built from TRBV4-1 and TRBJ1-2, with a possible D match to TRBD1 (5 bases). Trimming removed 0 bases at V and 3 bases at J, with 11 bases between. Germline CDR1 MGHRA, CDR2 YSYEKL. This CDR3 region has 15 residues. This CDR3 reads CASSQEGAPYYGYTF. DNA of the CDR3: TGCGCCAGCAGCCAAGAAGGGGCGCCTTACTATGGCTACACCTTC.

For the CDR3, the DNA is TGTGCCAGCAGCTCCGCCGGACTAGCGGGGGGGGGCGGGGAGCTGTTTTTT. This translates into CASSSAGLAGGGGELFF. This chain links TRBV9 with TRBJ2-2; TRBD2 agrees at 15 bases. The CDR3 runs to 17 residues. CDR1 is SGDLS, CDR2 YYNGEE, per germline. With 4 bases clipped from V and 7 bases from J, the junction kept 8 bases outside the gene matches.

J is TRBJ2-7 and V is TRBV29-1; D perhaps matches TRBD1 (8 bases). Germline CDR1 and CDR2: SQVTM and ANQGSEA. The CDR3 length is 15 residues. V shed 6 bases and J shed 2 bases, with 20 bases lying between them. The DNA for the CDR3 is TGCAGCGTCGGGGGGACGGGGACAGGAGCCTACGAGCAGTACTTC. The encoded protein is CSVGGTGTGAYEQYF.

This clone was picked up a small number of times. The chain couples TRBV19 to TRBJ1-5; the match to TRBD1 covers 7 bases. CDR3 length: 15 amino acids. V lost 2 bases to trimming and J lost 7 bases; unmatched junction nucleotides: 8. Germline V lookup: CDR1 LNHDA, CDR2 SQIVND (reference sequence). DNA of the CDR3: TGTGCCAGTAGTATATCCCACAGGGGTCAACAGCCCCAGCATTTT. This translates into CASSISHRGQQPQHF.

There are a few counts of this clone. The chain is built from TRBV6-6 and TRBJ2-3; D ambiguous. The germline V gene has CDR1 MNHNY and CDR2 SVGAGI (reference sequence). V was cut by 8 bases and J by 0 bases, with 15 bases left in between. The length of the CDR3 is 15 residues. CDR3 sequence (DNA): TGTGCCAGCGCCGAGCAGGTCGGCAGCACAGATACGCAGTATTTT. It encodes CASAEQVGSTDTQYF.

This clone was picked up one time. The chain combines TRBV27 with TRBJ2-1; D perhaps matches TRBD1 (5 bases). The length of the CDR3 is 16 residues. The V end lost 2 bases, the J end lost 6 bases, and 17 bases lay between the germline ends. Germline CDR1 reads MNHEY; CDR2 reads SMNVEV (reference sequence). CDR3 in DNA: TGTGCCAGCAGTTTAATGGGGCTCTCCTCGGGCAATGAGCAGTTCTTC. Translation gives CASSLMGLSSGNEQFF.

V and J are TRBV5-1 and TRBJ1-6; unclear D gene. V lost 1 base and J lost 7, with 12 bases in between. Looked up from germline, CDR1 is SGHRS and CDR2 is YFSETQ. The CDR3 covers 15 residues. This chain's CDR3 is CASSLSPGGNSPLHF. DNA of the CDR3: TGCGCCAGCAGCTTGTCGCCCGGAGGCAATTCACCCCTCCACTTT. Full variable domain (missing parts from reference TRBV5-1 and TRBJ1-6): KAGVTQTPRYLIKTRGQQVTLSCSPISGHRSVSWYQQTPGQGLQFLFEYFSETQRNKGNFPGRFSGRQFSNSRSEMNVSTLELGDSALYLCASSLSPGGNSPLHFGNGTRLTVT.

V and J are TRBV6-6 and TRBJ2-7, with a tentative D call TRBD1 (6 bases). V lost 7 bases, J lost 4 bases, and 14 bases lay in between. The CDR3 runs to 13 residues. Germline CDR1 MNHNY, CDR2 SVGAGI (reference sequence). The CDR3 spells CASTNTGPYEQYF. CDR3 nucleotide sequence: TGTGCCAGCACTAACACAGGGCCTTACGAGCAGTACTTC.

The chain joins TRBV11-1 to TRBJ2-1, with 10 bases aligning to TRBD2. Germline V gene lookup returns CDR1 SGHAT and CDR2 FQDESV (reference sequence). The junction had 4 bases not matched to a gene; V was cut back by 4 bases and J by 4 bases. The CDR3 length is 15 residues. CDR3 in amino acids: CASSSGLAVYNEQFF. For the CDR3, the DNA is TGTGCCAGCAGCTCTGGACTAGCGGTTTACAATGAGCAGTTCTTC.

Only a few counts were recorded for this clone. The rearrangement links TRBV4-1 to TRBJ1-1; D ambiguous. V gave up 1 base and J gave up 0 bases, with 12 bases separating them. The CDR3 covers 16 residues. Germline lookup yields CDR1 MGHRA and CDR2 YSYEKL. The CDR3 bases are TGCGCCAGCAGCCAAGGCGTACAGACTATGAACACTGAAGCTTTCTTT. Translated, it gives CASSQGVQTMNTEAFF.

The chain has TRBV7-9 and TRBJ1-3; D is undetermined. Germline lookup yields CDR1 SEHNR and CDR2 FQNEAQ (reference sequence). V was pared by 0 bases and J by 8 bases, with 14 bases between. The CDR3 consists of 15 residues. As DNA, the CDR3 is TGTGCCAGCAGCTTAGCTGAGGGAATGCTGGACACCATATATTTT. As protein: CASSLAEGMLDTIYF.

This clone came up once. V and J are TRBV5-1 and TRBJ2-2; possible D gene TRBD2, 6 bases. V was cut by 4 bases and J by 2 bases, with 12 bases left in between. Germline V lookup: CDR1 SGHRS, CDR2 YFSETQ. The CDR3 consists of 15 residues. CDR3 residues: CASSPRGSNTGELFF. The CDR3 DNA follows: TGCGCCAGCAGCCCCCGGGGGTCCAACACCGGGGAGCTGTTTTTT.

The chain has TRBV7-3 and TRBJ2-5, with 14 bases that match TRBD2. Unmatched junction bases numbered 6, after V lost 5 bases and J lost 4 bases. This CDR3 has 16 residues. CDR1 is SGHTA, CDR2 FQGTGA, per germline. The CDR3 is CASSASGTSGGETQYF. CDR3 nucleotides: TGTGCCAGCAGCGCTTCCGGGACTAGCGGGGGAGAGACCCAGTACTTC.

This chain joins TRBV3-1 (or the pseudogene TRBV3-2) and TRBJ1-6, with D possibly being TRBD1 (5 bases). V was shortened by 4 bases and J by 8 bases, with 9 bases between the two germline ends. There are 13 residues in the CDR3. Looked up from germline, CDR1 is LGHDT and CDR2 is YNNKEL (reference sequence). CDR3 protein: CASSRQGDSPLHF. The CDR3 DNA sequence: TGTGCCAGCAGCCGGCAGGGCGATTCACCCCTCCACTTT.

The chain couples TRBV29-1 to TRBJ2-7, with 8 bases identical to TRBD2. V dropped 4 bases and J dropped 0; count of bases not matched to a gene: 8. Germline CDR1 reads SQVTM; CDR2 reads ANQGSEA. This CDR3 has 15 amino acids. The CDR3 DNA follows: TGCAGCGTTGGGGGGCTAGCGGGTCTCTCCTACGAGCAGTACTTC. Translation: CSVGGLAGLSYEQYF.

This chain's CDR3 is CASSRLGTAPFYEQYF. DNA of the CDR3: TGTGCCAGCAGTCGACTCGGGACAGCCCCTTTCTACGAGCAGTACTTC. The chain has TRBV6-2 or TRBV6-3 and TRBJ2-7, with TRBD1 identical over 7 bases. The CDR3 covers 16 residues. J lost 3 bases, V lost 5 bases, and 13 bases had no gene match. From germline, CDR1 is MNHEY and CDR2 SVGEGT.

The chain joins TRBV19 to TRBJ1-2; 11 bases line up with TRBD1. V gave up 6 bases and J gave up 5 bases; unmatched junction bases: 8. Germline CDR1 reads LNHDA; CDR2 reads SQIVND (reference sequence). The CDR3 sequence is 15 residues long. The CDR3 DNA follows: TGTGCCAGTAGACAGTGGGACAGGGGGGAATATGGCTACACCTTC. It translates to CASRQWDRGEYGYTF.

There are a few counts of this clone. V is TRBV6-5 and J is TRBJ1-3; D may be TRBD1 (5 bases). The CDR3 has 15 residues. Germline CDR1 reads MNHEY; CDR2 reads SVGAGI. V was shortened by 8 bases and J by 4 bases, with 18 bases between the two germline ends. The CDR3 bases are TGTGCCAGCGCTGATGGGGGGGGAGCCGGAAACACCATATATTTT. Translating it yields CASADGGGAGNTIYF.

This clone was counted a single time. The chain employs TRBV19 and TRBJ2-7; D possibly corresponds to TRBD2 (5 bases). Trimming removed 3 bases from V and 6 bases from J, with 18 bases in between. CDR1 is LNHDA, CDR2 SQIVND, per germline (reference sequence). The CDR3 has 15 amino acids. CDR3 sequence reads: CASSILAVVGSEQYF. DNA of the CDR3: TGTGCCAGTAGTATTTTGGCGGTCGTTGGGAGCGAGCAGTACTTC.

A single count supports this clone. The CDR3 DNA reads as TGCGCCAGCAGCCAGGGACAGGGGAATGAAAAACTGTTTTTT. It encodes CASSQGQGNEKLFF. V and J are TRBV4-3 and TRBJ1-4; 10 bases fit TRBD1. Germline CDR1 reads LGHNA; CDR2 reads YSLEER. Trimming removed 3 bases from V and 5 bases from J; junction bases left unmatched: 0. The CDR3 is made up of 14 amino acids.

The V call is TRBV15, the J call TRBJ2-7, with 8 bases identical to TRBD1. This CDR3 is 15 amino acids long. CDR1 is LNHNV and CDR2 is YYDKDF in the germline V gene (reference sequence). V trimming: 4 bases; J trimming: 7 bases; junction bases outside the gene matches: 12. CDR3 protein: CATSTTGTGAYEQYF. In nucleotides, the CDR3 is TGTGCCACCAGCACTACGGGGACAGGAGCATATGAGCAGTACTTC.

CDR3 sequence (DNA): TGTGCCAGCAGCTTGACAGCCGCGTTTAACTATGGCTACACCTTC. Residues: CASSLTAAFNYGYTF. The rearrangement links TRBV5-6 to TRBJ1-2; no clear D gene. This CDR3 has 15 amino acids. Looked up from germline, CDR1 is SGHDT and CDR2 is YYEEEE. Trimming took off 1 base at V and 1 base at J, with 11 bases between the two ends.

This clone was seen a handful of times. This chain links TRBV11-1 with TRBJ2-1; the D gene is possibly TRBD1 (6 bases). There are 13 residues in the CDR3. Germline V gene lookup returns CDR1 SGHAT and CDR2 FQDESV (reference sequence). Trimming took 8 bases from V and 0 from J, leaving 8 bases between them. The CDR3 DNA follows: TGTGCCAGCCGGGACAACTCCTACAATGAGCAGTTCTTC. The encoded protein is CASRDNSYNEQFF.

The chain is built from TRBV6-5 and TRBJ1-3, with a possible D match to TRBD1 (5 bases). Germline V lookup: CDR1 MNHEY, CDR2 SVGAGI. The CDR3 is 15 residues long. The ends were cut back, 4 bases at V and 4 bases at J, with 14 bases in the middle. In nucleotides, the CDR3 is TGTGCCAGCAGTTCCCAGGGTATGGCAGGAAACACCATATATTTT. Translating gives CASSSQGMAGNTIYF.